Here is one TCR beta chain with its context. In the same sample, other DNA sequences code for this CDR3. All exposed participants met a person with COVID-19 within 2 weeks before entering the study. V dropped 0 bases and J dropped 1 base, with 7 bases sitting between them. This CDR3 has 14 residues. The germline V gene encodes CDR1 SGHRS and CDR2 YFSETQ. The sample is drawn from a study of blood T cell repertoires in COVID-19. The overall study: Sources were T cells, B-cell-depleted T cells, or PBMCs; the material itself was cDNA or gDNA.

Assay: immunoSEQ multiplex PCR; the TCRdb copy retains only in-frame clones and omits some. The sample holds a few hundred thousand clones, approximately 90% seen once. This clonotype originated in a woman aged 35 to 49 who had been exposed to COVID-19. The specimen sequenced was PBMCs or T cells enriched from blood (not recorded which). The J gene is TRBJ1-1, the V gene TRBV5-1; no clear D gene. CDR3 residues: CASSLEPGNTEAFF. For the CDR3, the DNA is TGCGCCAGCAGCTTGGAGCCTGGGAACACTGAAGCTTTCTTT.